Here is one T cell receptor (beta chain) with its context. The V end was cut by 4 bases, the J end by 4 bases, with 17 bases between. Germline loops: CDR1 SGDLS, CDR2 YYNGEE. The CDR3 length is 15 residues. This sample was included in a study of blood T cell repertoires in COVID-19. The assay was immunoSEQ multiplex PCR, and TCRdb's table has in-frame clones only and misses some. This table has fewer than 450,000 clones, roughly 91% appearing once. The rearrangement uses TRBV9 and TRBJ1-1, with TRBD1 as a possible D gene (5 bases). This sequence originates from a young woman who had recovered from COVID-19. Sequencing used PBMCs or T cells enriched from blood (not recorded which). CDR3 DNA: TGTGCCAGCAGCCCAGGCGGGGCGGTTTTCACTGAAGCTTTCTTT. Residues: CASSPGGAVFTEAFF.